This T cell receptor beta chain was retrieved from a study of T cell repertoires in aging, cancer and after chemotherapy. Overall study: Donor ages fell into six groups from 30 or younger up to 70 or older. Clear clonal overlap appeared across healthy donor samples taken over several months to years.

TRB rearrangements spanning V, D and J were amplified using mixed TRB-A/B primers. TCRdb called the multiplex PCR reads again in MiXCR, with one record for every CDR3 protein. The repertoire consists of 8,900 or so distinct CDR3 sequences, with approximately 30% occurring once and the leading ten covering 3.5% to 4%. The study, taken as a whole, reports: Healthy donors lost TCR diversity with age mainly through richness, cancer patients through richness and evenness. Immunological memory after chemotherapy cannot be judged from the repertoire data.

Amplification of TCR beta used genomic DNA extracted from peripheral blood. In germline, CDR1 is MNHEY, CDR2 SVGAGI. V lost 4 bases, J lost 0 bases, and 6 bases lay in between. The CDR3 loop spans 13 amino acids. To note about this clonotype: The antigen is undetermined.

This sequence was found in a human donor in good health. Sample: blood. This rearrangement joins TRBV6-5 to TRBJ1-1; D gene unclear. The CDR3 nucleotides read TGTGCCAGCAGTTCCAGAATGAACACTGAAGCTTTCTTT. Its protein product is CASSSRMNTEAFF.